The next 20 T cell receptor beta chains were all read from a single sample in a study of blood T cell repertoires in COVID-19. The method was immunoSEQ multiplex PCR; TCRdb's version includes in-frame clones alone and lacks a portion of them. The sample holds around 100,000 clones, almost 80% seen once. Material: peripheral blood. The receptor source for this set is a woman aged 70-85 years with acute or convalescent COVID-19.

The count of this clone is one. The chain employs TRBV2 and TRBJ1-5; 9 bases fit TRBD1. Germline CDR1 and CDR2: SNHLY and FYNNEI. The CDR3 totals 14 residues. The junction had 7 bases not matched to a gene; V was cut back by 9 bases and J by 4 bases. CDR3 loop: CASGAGTGNQPQHF. The DNA of the CDR3 is TGTGCCAGTGGGGCGGGGACAGGGAATCAGCCCCAGCATTTT. Using reference TRBV2 and TRBJ1-5 for the parts outside the CDR3, the full variable domain is EPEVTQTPSHQVTQMGQEVILRCVPISNHLYFYWYRQILGQKVEFLVSFYNNEISEKSEIFDDQFSVERPDGSNFTLKIRSTKLEDSAMYFCASGAGTGNQPQHFGDGTRLSIL.

This rearrangement joins TRBV30 to TRBJ1-6; D ambiguous. Trimming removed 5 bases at V and 8 bases at J, with 13 bases between. The CDR3 runs to 13 residues. CDR1 and CDR2 (germline): GTSNPN, SVGIG (reference sequence). CDR3 coding DNA: TGTGCCTGGGCCGGACTGACCGATTCACCCCTCCACTTT. Protein product: CAWAGLTDSPLHF.

This clone was counted only a few times. The chain combines TRBV29-1 with TRBJ2-7; 10 bases map to TRBD1. Trimming removed 6 bases from V and 1 base from J; junction bases left unmatched: 6. The germline V gene has CDR1 SQVTM and CDR2 ANQGSEA. The CDR3 is 14 amino acids. The CDR3 sequence: CSVEDRGRSYEQYF. For the CDR3, the DNA is TGCAGCGTGGAGGACAGGGGGAGGTCCTACGAGCAGTACTTC.

Written as DNA, the CDR3 is TGTGCCAGCAAGGCAGACTCAAACACCGGGGAGCTGTTTTTT. Its protein product is CASKADSNTGELFF. The chain joins TRBV6-5 to TRBJ2-2; D is unresolved. V lost 7 bases and J 2 bases, leaving 11 bases between the germline ends. This CDR3 is 14 amino acids long. CDR1 and CDR2 from the germline V gene are MNHEY and SVGAGI.

The chain employs TRBV4-1 and TRBJ2-3, with D possibly being TRBD2 (6 bases). Trimming cost V 4 bases and J 1 base, with 12 bases left between them. From germline, CDR1 is MGHRA and CDR2 YSYEKL. This CDR3 is 15 amino acids long. The CDR3 DNA is TGCGCCAGCAGCCCCGTCGGGGGAGGCACAGATACGCAGTATTTT. It encodes CASSPVGGGTDTQYF.

V is TRBV19 and J is TRBJ1-3, with D possibly being TRBD1 (5 bases). The CDR3 loop spans 15 amino acids. Germline CDR1 is LNHDA and CDR2 is SQIVND (reference sequence). The V and J ends lost 5 bases and 2 bases respectively, with 13 bases between them. The CDR3 sequence is CASSSFGGAGNTIYF. The DNA for the CDR3 is TGTGCCAGTAGTTCGTTTGGAGGGGCTGGAAACACCATATATTTT.

This sequence joins TRBV7-2 and TRBJ2-7; TRBD2 aligns across 7 bases. Germline V CDR1 and CDR2: SGHTA, FQGNSA. Trimming cost V 5 bases and J 2 bases; bases outside gene matches: 3. The CDR3 totals 13 residues. The CDR3 nucleotides are TGTGCCAGCAGCCCCCTAGCGGCCTACGAGCAGTACGTC. Translating it yields CASSPLAAYEQYV.

The gene calls are TRBV5-6 and TRBJ1-4; 7 bases agree with TRBD1. The germline V gene has CDR1 SGHDT and CDR2 YYEEEE. CDR3 size: 14 residues. Germline trimming cut 3 bases from V and 5 bases from J; bases unmatched to any gene: 4. CDR3 sequence: CASSWDRKNEKLFF. DNA for the CDR3: TGTGCCAGCAGCTGGGACAGAAAGAATGAAAAACTGTTTTTT.

The chain has TRBV4-3 and TRBJ2-1; TRBD2 matches 10 bases. CDR1 LGHNA and CDR2 YSLEER come from the germline V gene. Germline trimming cut 2 bases from V and 9 bases from J; bases unmatched to any gene: 7. The CDR3 runs 15 residues. In DNA form, the CDR3 reads TGCGCCAGCAGCCAAAGAGCGGGGGGGAAGGGTGAGCAGTTCTTC. Amino acid sequence: CASSQRAGGKGEQFF.

This chain connects TRBV5-4 to TRBJ1-1; tentative D call: TRBD1 (6 bases). Germline values: CDR1 SGHNT, CDR2 YYREEE (reference sequence). The CDR3 has 15 residues. Trimming took off 0 bases at V and 4 bases at J, with 13 bases between the two ends. The CDR3 DNA sequence: TGTGCCAGCAGCTTGGTACCGACAGGTGCCACTGAAGCTTTCTTT. Translation: CASSLVPTGATEAFF.

The genes are TRBV25-1 and TRBJ1-1; 8 bases fit TRBD1. CDR3 length: 15 amino acids. The germline CDR1 and CDR2 sequences are MGHDK and SYGVNS. V shed 4 bases and J 0 bases; nucleotides not matched to a gene: 4. CDR3 amino acids: CASSARTGMNTEAFF. DNA of the CDR3: TGTGCCAGCAGTGCCCGGACAGGGATGAACACTGAAGCTTTCTTT.

The chain uses TRBV19 and TRBJ1-6; TRBD1 is a possible D gene (5 bases). V was pared by 6 bases and J by 8 bases, with 17 bases between. Germline V gene data show CDR1 as LNHDA and CDR2 as SQIVND (reference sequence). This CDR3 comprises 15 residues. CDR3 coding DNA: TGTGCCAGTAGGACAAACCGGGCGGGGGATTCACCCCTCCACTTT. Translated, it gives CASRTNRAGDSPLHF.

There are a few counts of this clone. The CDR3 DNA is TGTGCCTGGAGTCTTCCTCCAAACCCCCGCAGACAGGGAGAGGGCGGCTACACCTTC. Translation: CAWSLPPNPRRQGEGGYTF. The genes are TRBV30 and TRBJ1-2; 7 bases line up with TRBD1. The V and J ends lost 2 bases and 8 bases, in that order; junction bases with no gene match: 26. In germline, CDR1 is GTSNPN, CDR2 SVGIG (reference sequence). CDR3 size: 19 residues.

This clone was detected only once. V and J are TRBV12-5 and TRBJ1-5; D possibly corresponds to TRBD1 (6 bases). V was cut by 5 bases and J by 7 bases, with 24 bases left in between. Germline CDR1 is LGHNT and CDR2 is FRNRAP. The CDR3 totals 17 residues. The CDR3 region is CASGPGRNAGENQPQHF. CDR3 DNA sequence: TGTGCTAGTGGTCCGGGCCGGAACGCAGGGGAAAACCAGCCCCAGCATTTT.

This chain connects TRBV6-8 to TRBJ1-5, with 7 bases lining up with TRBD1. The germline V gene has CDR1 MNHGY and CDR2 SAAAGT. The CDR3 is 17 residues long. The ends lost 8 bases at V and 4 bases at J; junction bases unmatched: 17. CDR3 coding DNA: TGTGCCAGCCGCCCGTCCCTACTAGGGACAGAAAATCAGCCCCAGCATTTT. Translated: CASRPSLLGTENQPQHF.

The chain carries TRBV7-8 and TRBJ1-6, with 7 bases identical to TRBD1. This CDR3 comprises 14 residues. In germline, CDR1 is SGHVS, CDR2 FQNEAQ. Losses at the gene ends were 7 bases for V and 5 bases for J; bases not matched to a gene: 5. The CDR3 reads CASTGTVNNSPLHF. CDR3 in DNA: TGTGCCAGCACTGGGACAGTCAATAATTCACCCCTCCACTTT.

The chain recombines TRBV4-1 with TRBJ2-5; 7 bases align to TRBD2. Unmatched junction bases numbered 11, after V lost 5 bases and J lost 5 bases. This CDR3 has 15 amino acids. CDR1 MGHRA and CDR2 YSYEKL come from the germline V gene. CDR3 bases: TGCGCCAGCAGCTTAGGAATGGGGGGGTGGGAGACCCAGTACTTC. It yields the protein CASSLGMGGWETQYF.

V and J are TRBV3-1 (or the pseudogene TRBV3-2) and TRBJ1-1, with D possibly TRBD1 on 5 matching bases. Per germline, CDR1 LGHDT and CDR2 YNNKEL (reference sequence). The length of the CDR3 is 14 residues. Trimming stripped 1 base from V and 7 bases from J, with 13 bases between. CDR3 in amino acids: CASSQVGAPSEAFF. CDR3 in DNA: TGTGCCAGCAGCCAAGTAGGGGCGCCTAGTGAAGCTTTCTTT.

The J gene is TRBJ2-1, the V gene TRBV4-2; TRBD2 agrees at 10 bases. V lost 0 bases and J lost 10; bases outside the gene matches: 6. Germline loops: CDR1 LGHNA, CDR2 YNFKEQ. The CDR3 contains 15 residues. The CDR3 DNA reads TGTGCCAGCAGCCAAGACCTAGCGGGGGAGTGGGAGCAGTTCTTC. Encoded protein: CASSQDLAGEWEQFF.

This clone was recorded a few times. The rearrangement links TRBV7-3 to TRBJ2-2; TRBD2 is a possible D gene (5 bases). Germline assignment: CDR1 SGHTA and CDR2 FQGTGA. CDR3 length: 12 residues. Trimming took 5 bases from V and 9 from J, leaving 10 bases between them. As DNA, the CDR3 is TGTGCCAGCAGCCCCTCGGGGAGGGAGCTGTTTTTT. Translating it yields CASSPSGRELFF.